Listed below are T cell receptor beta chains from one sample, sequenced in a study of blood T cells in healthy people across ages. From the 5' RACE reads, TCRdb called clonotypes with MiXCR, one entry per CDR3 protein. The data hold hundreds of thousands of distinct CDR3 sequences, with about 46% observed a single time. Sequencing used blood. The receptors stem from an older man in good health. The CDR3 runs from the conserved cysteine through the conserved F or W. The D gene is left open where the match is weak. Clone size, where shown, is once, few, many, or a class for clones that have expanded.

v_call	j_call	d_call	clone_size	cdr3_aa	cdr3_nt
TRBV4-2	TRBJ2-2	-	-	CASSQGDGDTGELFF	TGTGCCAGCAGCCAAGGGGACGGAGACACCGGGGAGCTGTTTTTT
TRBV20-1	TRBJ2-1	-	-	CSPSPDQGSSYNEQFF	TGCAGTCCTAGCCCTGATCAGGGAAGCTCCTACAATGAGCAGTTCTTC
TRBV5-1	TRBJ2-1	-	-	CASSQSGGRDEQFF	TGCGCCAGCAGCCAAAGCGGAGGGCGGGATGAGCAGTTCTTC
TRBV5-6	TRBJ2-3	-	many	CASSSDSADTQYF	TGTGCCAGCAGTTCGGATAGCGCAGATACGCAGTATTTT
TRBV10-3	TRBJ1-5	-	-	CAIRERGSDQPQHF	TGTGCCATCAGAGAGCGGGGCAGCGATCAGCCCCAGCATTTT
TRBV20-1	TRBJ1-1	-	many	CSAHKNTEAFF	TGCAGTGCTCACAAGAACACTGAAGCTTTCTTT
TRBV12-3/TRBV12-4	TRBJ2-3	-	-	CASGRGTPGFDTQYF	TGTGCCAGCGGCCGAGGGACTCCGGGGTTTGATACGCAGTATTTT
TRBV7-2	TRBJ2-7	-	-	CASSLEGRFAYEQYF	TGTGCCAGCAGCCTTGAAGGACGGTTCGCCTACGAGCAGTACTTC
TRBV5-1	TRBJ2-1	TRBD2	many	CASSLGASGRTNEQFF	TGCGCCAGCAGCTTGGGGGCTAGCGGGAGGACAAATGAGCAGTTCTTC
TRBV7-8	TRBJ2-7	TRBD1	-	CASSLSGGQGFYEQYF	TGTGCCAGCAGCTTAAGTGGGGGACAGGGCTTCTACGAGCAGTACTTC
TRBV5-1	TRBJ1-2	-	once	CASSSKDKANYGYTF	TGCGCCAGCAGCAGTAAGGACAAGGCTAACTATGGCTACACCTTC
TRBV5-1	TRBJ2-2	-	-	CASSTGGTFTGELFF	TGCGCCAGCAGCACAGGCGGGACGTTTACCGGGGAGCTGTTTTTT
TRBV7-2	TRBJ2-4	-	-	CASSLVYDLAKNIRYF	TGTGCCAGCAGCTTAGTTTACGATCTAGCCAAAAACATTCGGTACTTC
TRBV4-2	TRBJ1-5	-	-	CASSQVGTDNQPQHF	TGTGCCAGCAGCCAAGTGGGAACAGATAATCAGCCCCAGCATTTT
TRBV2	TRBJ2-7	TRBD2	few	CASISGSFHEQYF	TGTGCCAGCATTAGCGGGAGTTTCCACGAGCAGTACTTC
TRBV27	TRBJ1-4	-	many	CASSFIGEKLFF	TGTGCCAGCAGTTTCATCGGAGAAAAACTGTTTTTT
TRBV5-1	TRBJ2-1	TRBD2	few	CASSATSGRPYNEQFF	TGCGCCAGCAGCGCGACTAGCGGGAGACCCTACAATGAGCAGTTCTTC
TRBV2	TRBJ1-2	-	many	CASSEEEGQLGYTF	TGTGCCAGCAGTGAAGAGGAAGGGCAACTTGGCTACACCTTC
TRBV12-3/TRBV12-4	TRBJ2-7	TRBD1	-	CASSAHGTGGYEQYF	TGTGCCAGCAGTGCCCACGGGACAGGGGGCTACGAGCAGTACTTC
TRBV11-3	TRBJ1-1	-	-	CASSHWRNTEAFF	TGTGCCAGCAGCCACTGGCGGAACACTGAAGCTTTCTTT
TRBV6-5	TRBJ2-5	-	-	CASTYLRGETQYF	TGTGCCAGCACGTATCTTCGGGGAGAGACCCAGTACTTC
TRBV5-1	TRBJ1-1	TRBD1	few	CASSLGTGHTEAFF	TGCGCCAGCAGCTTGGGGACAGGGCACACTGAAGCTTTCTTT
TRBV6-6	TRBJ2-7	-	-	CASRTRGQNPYEQYF	TGTGCCAGCAGAACGAGGGGACAAAACCCGTACGAGCAGTACTTC
TRBV9	TRBJ2-6	-	-	CASSPSDGVPGANVLTF	TGTGCCAGCAGCCCTTCAGATGGGGTCCCTGGGGCCAACGTCCTGACTTTC
TRBV4-2	TRBJ2-1	-	few	CASSQPMTEGLSYNEQFF	TGTGCCAGCAGCCAACCAATGACAGAGGGGCTCTCCTACAATGAGCAGTTCTTC
TRBV29-1	TRBJ2-5	-	-	CSVQEETQYF	TGCAGCGTTCAAGAAGAGACCCAGTACTTC
TRBV20-1	TRBJ2-5	TRBD2	-	CSARSGLAGGDEQYF	TGCAGTGCTAGATCGGGACTAGCGGGAGGGGATGAGCAGTACTTC
TRBV7-2	TRBJ2-3	TRBD2	-	CASSLGSGAQYTQYF	TGTGCCAGCAGCTTAGGTAGCGGGGCTCAGTATACGCAGTATTTT
TRBV7-2	TRBJ2-7	-	-	CASSPRRDTGEQYF	TGTGCCAGCAGCCCGCGACGGGACACGGGAGAGCAGTACTTC
TRBV6-2/TRBV6-3	TRBJ2-1	TRBD2	-	CASSYAGRELNEQFF	TGTGCCAGCAGTTACGCGGGGCGGGAGCTAAATGAGCAGTTCTTC
TRBV7-2	TRBJ2-5	TRBD2	few	CASSLVGGREGQETQYF	TGTGCCAGCAGCTTAGTTGGTGGGCGGGAGGGCCAGGAGACCCAGTACTTC
TRBV7-9	TRBJ2-3	TRBD1	-	CASSSTNTGTGRDTQYF	TGTGCCAGCAGCTCGACGAACACCGGGACAGGGAGGGATACGCAGTATTTT
TRBV19	TRBJ2-4	TRBD1	-	CASTRDRVGVSAKNIQYF	TGTGCCAGTACCCGGGACAGGGTGGGGGTATCAGCCAAAAACATTCAGTACTTC
TRBV5-1	TRBJ2-7	TRBD2	once	CASSSEGRDYSYEQYF	TGCGCCAGCAGCTCCGAGGGCAGGGACTACTCCTACGAGCAGTACTTC
TRBV28	TRBJ2-1	TRBD1	many	CASSPGQDNYNEQFF	TGTGCCAGCAGTCCGGGACAGGACAACTACAATGAGCAGTTCTTC
TRBV7-2	TRBJ2-1	-	few	CASSLLGGEQFF	TGTGCCAGCAGCCTTTTGGGGGGTGAGCAGTTCTTC
TRBV5-1	TRBJ2-2	TRBD1	-	CASSKAGTGGVSDTGELFF	TGCGCCAGCAGCAAAGCCGGGACAGGGGGCGTTAGCGACACCGGGGAGCTGTTTTTT
TRBV4-2	TRBJ2-3	-	-	CASSQVSDTDAQYF	TGTGCCAGCAGCCAAGTGAGCGACACAGATGCGCAGTATTTT
TRBV7-3	TRBJ2-1	-	few	CASSSAGIPHNEQFF	TGTGCCAGCAGCTCGGCCGGGATCCCCCACAATGAGCAGTTCTTC
TRBV29-1	TRBJ2-7	TRBD2	-	CSVLGLADEQYF	TGCAGCGTCCTAGGACTAGCCGACGAGCAGTACTTC
TRBV5-1	TRBJ1-2	-	once	CASSPDGAHYGYTF	TGCGCCAGCAGTCCCGACGGGGCCCACTATGGCTACACCTTC
TRBV18	TRBJ2-7	TRBD2	-	CASSSTGGGRSYEQYF	TGTGCCAGCTCAAGTACTGGCGGGGGGCGCTCCTACGAGCAGTACTTC
TRBV6-5	TRBJ2-7	-	-	CASSDTGRDPTYEQYF	TGTGCCAGCAGCGATACCGGAAGGGACCCGACCTACGAGCAGTACTTC
TRBV4-2	TRBJ1-6	-	-	CASSQAKGGNSPLHF	TGTGCCAGCAGCCAAGCCAAGGGGGGGAATTCACCCCTCCACTTT
TRBV20-1	TRBJ1-4	TRBD1	-	CSGLRTGDEKLFF	TGCAGTGGGTTGCGGACAGGGGACGAAAAACTGTTTTTT
TRBV27	TRBJ1-1	-	once	CASSLGVLTEAFF	TGTGCCAGCAGCCTAGGCGTCCTCACTGAAGCTTTCTTT
TRBV29-1	TRBJ2-1	-	-	CSVEIRDRHNEQFF	TGCAGCGTTGAAATCCGGGACCGACACAATGAGCAGTTCTTC
TRBV20-1	TRBJ2-5	TRBD2	many	CSANREGRVETQYF	TGCAGTGCTAATCGGGAGGGCCGGGTGGAGACCCAGTACTTC
TRBV12-3/TRBV12-4	TRBJ1-4	-	few	CASSLGQVEKLFF	TGTGCCAGCAGCCTGGGGCAGGTTGAAAAACTGTTTTTT
TRBV29-1	TRBJ1-2	TRBD1	many	CSVEDNTGVYGYTF	TGCAGCGTTGAAGACAACACAGGGGTCTATGGCTACACCTTC
TRBV12-3/TRBV12-4	TRBJ2-7	TRBD1	many	CASSRDRTYEQYF	TGTGCCAGCAGTCGGGACAGAACCTACGAGCAGTACTTC
TRBV10-3	TRBJ2-1	TRBD2	-	CAIRVASGYNEQFF	TGTGCCATCAGGGTGGCTAGCGGATACAATGAGCAGTTCTTC
TRBV14	TRBJ2-7	-	few	CASSQWTNYEQYF	TGTGCCAGCAGCCAATGGACGAACTACGAGCAGTACTTC
TRBV12-3/TRBV12-4	TRBJ2-5	TRBD2	many	CASSPRGLAGEETQYF	TGTGCCAGCAGTCCGAGGGGACTAGCGGGAGAAGAGACCCAGTACTTC
TRBV3-1	TRBJ1-6	-	-	CASSQSTGSASPLHF	TGTGCCAGCAGCCAGAGTACAGGGTCTGCTTCACCCCTCCACTTT